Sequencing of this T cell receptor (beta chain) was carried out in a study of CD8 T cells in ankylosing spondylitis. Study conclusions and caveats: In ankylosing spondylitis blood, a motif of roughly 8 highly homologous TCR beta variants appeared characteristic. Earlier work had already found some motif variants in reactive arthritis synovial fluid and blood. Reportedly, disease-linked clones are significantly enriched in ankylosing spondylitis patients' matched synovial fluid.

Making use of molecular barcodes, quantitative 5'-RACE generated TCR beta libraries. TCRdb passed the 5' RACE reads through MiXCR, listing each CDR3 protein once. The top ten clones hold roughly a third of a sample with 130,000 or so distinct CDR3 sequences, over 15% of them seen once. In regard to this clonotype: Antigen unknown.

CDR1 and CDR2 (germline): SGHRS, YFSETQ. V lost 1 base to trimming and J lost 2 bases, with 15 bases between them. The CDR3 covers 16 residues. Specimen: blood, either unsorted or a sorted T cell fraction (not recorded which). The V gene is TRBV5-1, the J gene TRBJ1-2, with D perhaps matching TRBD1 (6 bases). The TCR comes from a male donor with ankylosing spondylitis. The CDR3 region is CASSLRGESSNYGYTF. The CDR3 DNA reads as TGCGCCAGCAGCTTGAGGGGGGAGAGTTCCAACTATGGCTACACCTTC. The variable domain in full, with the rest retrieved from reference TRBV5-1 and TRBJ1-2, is KAGVTQTPRYLIKTRGQQVTLSCSPISGHRSVSWYQQTPGQGLQFLFEYFSETQRNKGNFPGRFSGRQFSNSRSEMNVSTLELGDSALYLCASSLRGESSNYGYTFGSGTRLTVV.